This T cell receptor (beta chain) was identified in a study of T cell responses to AZD1222 COVID-19 vaccine. Study information: Timing groups of about 4 and about 12 weeks for second doses were pooled.

As concerns this clone: The antigen remains undetermined.

The CDR3 runs 16 residues. Germline V gene lookup returns CDR1 SGHTS and CDR2 YDEGEE. V trimming: 0 bases; J trimming: 1 base; junction bases outside the gene matches: 2. Profiled with immunoSEQ multiplex PCR; TCRdb holds only in-frame clones, not every one. The sample has roughly 67,000 clones, 88% seen once. Findings and caveats of the study: Spike as a whole was targeted by vaccine-associated CD4 TCRs, dominant at 160-218 and 743-854.

The chain couples TRBV5-8 to TRBJ1-4; 8 bases match TRBD1. The sequencing used peripheral blood, collected on day 0 of AZD1222 vaccination. This clonotype originated in an adult in good health. The CDR3 sequence is CASSLGTGRTNEKLFF. The DNA of the CDR3 is TGTGCCAGCAGCTTGGGGACAGGGAGAACTAATGAAAAACTGTTTTTT.